The present T cell receptor beta chain was sequenced within a study of cytomegalovirus exposure and HLA in healthy donors. Study-level points and caveats: Presence/absence analysis assumed near-uniform sequencing depth across donors. A missense variant in DCLRE1C was later tied to TCR beta V- and J-gene trimming.

Germline-derived CDR1 and CDR2 are SGHRS and YFSETQ. This CDR3 is built from 16 residues. Germline trimming cut 0 bases from V and 2 bases from J; bases unmatched to any gene: 7. On this clone: Its antigen is not identified.

Researchers ran the PCR with 60 Vbeta and 13 Jbeta primers. TCRdb's copy holds only in-frame clones and misses some; the assay was immunoSEQ multiplex PCR. The sample lists about 110,000 clones, approximately 74% occurring once. The sequence was obtained from a woman between 40 and 50 years old in good health and CMV-seropositive. V and J are TRBV5-1 and TRBJ2-5; 7 positions match TRBD2. Sequenced sample: PBMCs. The CDR3 DNA follows: TGCGCCAGCAGCTTGGCGGCTAGCGGATCGCAAGAGACCCAGTACTTC. The encoded protein is CASSLAASGSQETQYF. The variable domain in full, with the rest retrieved from reference TRBV5-1 and TRBJ2-5, is KAGVTQTPRYLIKTRGQQVTLSCSPISGHRSVSWYQQTPGQGLQFLFEYFSETQRNKGNFPGRFSGRQFSNSRSEMNVSTLELGDSALYLCASSLAASGSQETQYFGPGTRLLVL.